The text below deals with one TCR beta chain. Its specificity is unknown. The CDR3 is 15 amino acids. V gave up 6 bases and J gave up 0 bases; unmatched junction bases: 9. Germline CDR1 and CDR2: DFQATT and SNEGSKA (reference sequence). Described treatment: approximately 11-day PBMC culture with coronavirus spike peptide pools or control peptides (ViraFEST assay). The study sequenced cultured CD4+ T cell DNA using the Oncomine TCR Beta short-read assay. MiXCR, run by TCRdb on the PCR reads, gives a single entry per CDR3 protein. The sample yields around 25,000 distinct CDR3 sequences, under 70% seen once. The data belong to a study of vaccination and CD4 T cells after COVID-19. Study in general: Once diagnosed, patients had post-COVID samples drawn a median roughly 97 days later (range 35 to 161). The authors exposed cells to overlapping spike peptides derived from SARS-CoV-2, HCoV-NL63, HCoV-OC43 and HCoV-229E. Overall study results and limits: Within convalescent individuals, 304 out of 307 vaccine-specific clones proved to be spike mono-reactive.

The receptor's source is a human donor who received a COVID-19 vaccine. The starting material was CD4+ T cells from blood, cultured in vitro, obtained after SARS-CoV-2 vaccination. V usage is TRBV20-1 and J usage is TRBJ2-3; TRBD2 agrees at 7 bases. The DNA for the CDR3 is TGCAGTGCGGCGGGTGGGCGGGGGAGCACAGATACGCAGTATTTT. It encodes CSAAGGRGSTDTQYF.